This T cell receptor beta chain stems from a study of technical replicates of blood from a few donors. The table came from immunoSEQ multiplex PCR; TCRdb's copy has only in-frame clones and leaves some out. The sample has 70,000 to 95,000 clones, 85% to 95% seen once; the top ten hold 0.2% to 0.3%. This clone was seen a handful of times. The TCR originated in a human donor in good health. Sequenced sample: T cells isolated from PBMCs.

The CDR3 nucleotides are TGTGCCAGCAGCCAGCAGGGGCCTGGGGCCAACGTCCTGACTTTC. Translating gives CASSQQGPGANVLTF. This rearrangement joins TRBV14 to TRBJ2-6; D is perhaps TRBD1 (6 bases). The CDR3 has 15 amino acids. Trimming took 3 bases from V and 2 from J, leaving 8 bases between them. The germline V gene has CDR1 SGHDN and CDR2 FVKESK.